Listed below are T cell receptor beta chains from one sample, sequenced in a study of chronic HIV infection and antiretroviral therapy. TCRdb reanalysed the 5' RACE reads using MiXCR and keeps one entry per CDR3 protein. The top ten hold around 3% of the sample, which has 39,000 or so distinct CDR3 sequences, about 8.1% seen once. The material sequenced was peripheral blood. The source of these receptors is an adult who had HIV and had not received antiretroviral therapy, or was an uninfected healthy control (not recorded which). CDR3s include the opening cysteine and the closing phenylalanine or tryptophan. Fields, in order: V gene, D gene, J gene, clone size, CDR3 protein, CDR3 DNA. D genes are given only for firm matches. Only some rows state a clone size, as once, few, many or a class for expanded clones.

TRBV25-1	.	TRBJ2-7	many	CASSGTGTASYEQYF	TGTGCCAGCAGTGGAACCGGGACGGCCTCCTACGAGCAGTACTTC
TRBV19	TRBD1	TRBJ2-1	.	CASSKTGSSYNEQFF	TGTGCCAGTAGTAAGACAGGGTCTTCCTACAATGAGCAGTTCTTC
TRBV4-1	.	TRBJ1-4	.	CASSQVALNEKLFF	TGCGCCAGCAGCCAAGTGGCGTTAAATGAAAAACTGTTTTTT
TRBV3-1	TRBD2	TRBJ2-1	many	CASSQRTSGRYEQFF	TGTGCCAGCAGCCAAAGGACTAGCGGGAGGTATGAGCAGTTCTTC
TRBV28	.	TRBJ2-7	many	CASRYRGEQYF	TGTGCCAGCAGGTATAGGGGAGAACAGTACTTC
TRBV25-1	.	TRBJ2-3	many	CASSEWTADTQYF	TGTGCCAGCAGTGAATGGACGGCAGATACGCAGTATTTT
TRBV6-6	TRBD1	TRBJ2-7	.	CASTSGTGGYEQYF	TGTGCCAGCACCTCCGGGACAGGGGGCTACGAGCAGTACTTC
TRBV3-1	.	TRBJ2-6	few	CASSQGSGANVLTF	TGTGCCAGCAGCCAAGGGTCAGGGGCCAACGTCCTGACTTTC
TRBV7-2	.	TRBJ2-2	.	CASSLYGYTGELFF	TGTGCCAGCAGCTTATATGGCTACACCGGGGAGCTGTTTTTT
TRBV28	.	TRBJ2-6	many	CASSPRGRLSGANVLTF	TGTGCCAGCTCACCGAGGGGACGGCTCTCTGGGGCCAACGTCCTGACTTTC
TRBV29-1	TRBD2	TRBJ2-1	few	CSVVPAGGSYNEQFF	TGCAGCGTTGTCCCCGCGGGAGGTAGTTACAATGAGCAGTTCTTC
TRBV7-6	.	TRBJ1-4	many	CASSPGPGVGTNEKLFF	TGTGCCAGCAGCCCCGGGCCAGGGGTTGGGACTAATGAAAAACTGTTTTTT
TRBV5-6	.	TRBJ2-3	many	CASSLALEGLYADTQYF	TGTGCCAGCAGCTTGGCCCTGGAGGGGTTGTATGCAGATACGCAGTATTTT
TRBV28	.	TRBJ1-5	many	CASRGLGSNQPQHF	TGTGCCAGCAGGGGGCTGGGAAGCAATCAGCCCCAGCATTTT
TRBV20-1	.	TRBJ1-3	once	CSARMPGPQFPFSGNTIYF	TGCAGTGCTAGAATGCCGGGCCCACAATTTCCCTTCTCTGGAAACACCATATATTTT
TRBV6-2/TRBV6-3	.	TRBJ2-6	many	CASGTSGANVLTF	TGTGCCAGCGGGACCTCTGGGGCCAACGTCCTGACTTTC
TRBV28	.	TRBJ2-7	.	CASSLGALEGYEQYF	TGTGCCAGCAGTTTGGGAGCACTCGAAGGATACGAGCAGTACTTC
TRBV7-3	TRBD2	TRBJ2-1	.	CASSLNWREGRYERFF	TGTGCCAGCAGCTTAAATTGGCGGGAGGGTAGATATGAGCGGTTCTTC
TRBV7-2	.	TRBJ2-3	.	CASSLDLDTQYF	TGTGCCAGCAGCTTAGATTTAGATACGCAGTATTTT
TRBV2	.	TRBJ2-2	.	CASSGGGSHRTGELFF	TGTGCCAGCAGTGGGGGTGGGAGTCACCGAACCGGGGAGCTGTTTTTT
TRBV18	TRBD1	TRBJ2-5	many	CASSPGTVQETQYF	TGTGCCAGCTCACCAGGGACAGTCCAAGAGACCCAGTACTTC
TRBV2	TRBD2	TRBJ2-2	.	CASYGLAGGPGELFF	TGTGCCAGCTACGGACTAGCGGGAGGTCCCGGGGAGCTGTTTTTT
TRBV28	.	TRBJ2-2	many	CASKIGTGELFF	TGTGCCAGCAAAATCGGCACCGGGGAGCTGTTTTTT
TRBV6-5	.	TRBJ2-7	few	CASSANYEQYF	TGTGCCAGCAGTGCTAATTACGAGCAGTACTTC
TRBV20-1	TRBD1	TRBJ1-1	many	CSAIWAGGTEAFF	TGCAGTGCTATCTGGGCAGGGGGGACTGAAGCTTTCTTT
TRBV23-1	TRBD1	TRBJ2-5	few	CASSLIKDRGQETQYF	TGCGCCAGCAGTCTAATAAAGGACAGGGGGCAGGAGACCCAGTACTTC
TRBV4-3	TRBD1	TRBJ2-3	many	CASSRREGQGTDTQYF	TGCGCCAGCAGCCGAAGAGAGGGACAGGGGACAGATACGCAGTATTTT
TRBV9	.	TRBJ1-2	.	CASSSGSNYGYTF	TGTGCCAGCAGTTCAGGGTCCAACTATGGCTACACCTTC
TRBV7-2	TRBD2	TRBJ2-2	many	CASSPGGAGNTGELFF	TGTGCCAGCAGCCCCGGAGGAGCGGGAAACACCGGGGAGCTGTTTTTT
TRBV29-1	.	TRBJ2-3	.	CSVRTATDTQYF	TGCAGCGTCCGGACGGCCACAGATACGCAGTATTTT
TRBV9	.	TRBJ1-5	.	CASSEGVSNQPQHF	TGTGCCAGCTCCGAGGGTGTGAGCAATCAGCCCCAGCATTTT
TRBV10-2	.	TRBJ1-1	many	CASSEGPFDEAFF	TGCGCCAGCAGTGAGGGACCGTTTGATGAAGCTTTCTTT
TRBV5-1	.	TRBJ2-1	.	CASYRDTATMEQFF	TGCGCCAGTTACCGGGACACGGCAACAATGGAGCAGTTCTTC
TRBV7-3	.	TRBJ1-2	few	CASSRQDFPGADYTF	TGTGCCAGCAGCCGTCAAGACTTCCCAGGGGCCGACTACACCTTC
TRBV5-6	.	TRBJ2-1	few	CASSLGGGFDNEQFF	TGTGCCAGCAGCTTGGGTGGGGGCTTTGACAATGAGCAGTTCTTC
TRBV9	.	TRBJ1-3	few	CASSVGLFPGNTIYF	TGTGCCAGCAGCGTAGGACTATTCCCTGGAAACACCATATATTTT
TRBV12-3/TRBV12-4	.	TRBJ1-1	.	CASSLGGLNTEAFF	TGTGCCAGCAGTTTAGGCGGACTGAACACTGAAGCTTTCTTT
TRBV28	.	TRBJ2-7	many	CASRGGSSYEQYF	TGTGCCAGCAGGGGTGGCAGCTCCTACGAGCAGTACTTC
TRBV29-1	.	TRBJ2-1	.	CSVVEGSEQFF	TGCAGCGTTGTAGAAGGCAGTGAGCAGTTCTTC
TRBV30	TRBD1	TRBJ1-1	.	CAWSGRTGVTEAFF	TGTGCCTGGAGTGGGCGGACAGGGGTCACTGAAGCTTTCTTT
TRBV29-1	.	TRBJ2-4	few	CSAKDIAKNIQYF	TGCAGCGCCAAGGATATAGCCAAAAACATTCAGTACTTC
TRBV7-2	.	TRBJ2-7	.	CASSLVGLTGEQYF	TGTGCCAGCAGCTTAGTGGGTTTAACAGGCGAGCAGTACTTC
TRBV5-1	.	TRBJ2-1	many	CASSRGSLLQFF	TGCGCCAGCAGCCGTGGGAGTCTTCTGCAGTTCTTC
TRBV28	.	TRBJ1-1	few	CASSPRTWDRVWAFF	TGTGCCAGCAGTCCTCGAACCTGGGACCGGGTTTGGGCTTTCTTT
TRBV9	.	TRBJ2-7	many	CASGEGVYDEQYF	TGTGCCAGCGGGGAAGGAGTGTACGACGAGCAGTACTTC
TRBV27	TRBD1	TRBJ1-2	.	CASSSTGQGAYGYTF	TGTGCCAGCAGTTCCACAGGACAGGGGGCTTATGGCTACACCTTC
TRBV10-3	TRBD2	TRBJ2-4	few	CAISVAGGGPENIQYF	TGTGCCATCAGTGTTGCGGGGGGAGGGCCAGAAAACATTCAGTACTTC
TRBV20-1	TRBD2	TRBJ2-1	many	CSVGRGLAGGHTPSGNEQFF	TGCAGTGTTGGACGGGGACTAGCGGGAGGCCATACGCCAAGTGGGAATGAGCAGTTCTTC
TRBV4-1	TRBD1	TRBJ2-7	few	CASSQGQGNYEQYF	TGCGCCAGCAGCCAGGGACAGGGGAACTACGAGCAGTACTTC
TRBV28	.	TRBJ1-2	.	CASSLFNYGYTF	TGTGCCAGCAGTCTGTTCAACTATGGCTACACCTTC
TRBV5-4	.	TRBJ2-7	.	CASSPGGGLLVRYEQYF	TGTGCCAGCAGCCCCGGAGGAGGACTCCTCGTACGCTACGAGCAGTACTTC
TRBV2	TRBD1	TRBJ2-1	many	CASRPRGQSYNEQFF	TGTGCCAGCAGACCCAGGGGGCAATCCTACAATGAGCAGTTCTTC
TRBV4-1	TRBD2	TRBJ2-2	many	CASSPIAGGELFF	TGCGCCAGCAGCCCGATAGCGGGCGGGGAGCTGTTTTTT
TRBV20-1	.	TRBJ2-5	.	CSARDTGGSGTQYF	TGCAGTGCTAGAGATACTGGCGGTTCGGGGACCCAGTACTTC
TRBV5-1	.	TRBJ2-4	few	CASSFSEAKNIQYF	TGCGCCAGCAGCTTCTCAGAGGCCAAAAACATTCAGTACTTC
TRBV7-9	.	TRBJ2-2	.	CASSSSDGELFF	TGTGCCAGCAGCTCTTCAGACGGGGAGCTGTTTTTT